This T cell receptor (beta chain) emerged from a study of immune characteristics of hereditary and idiopathic chronic pancreatitis. Study-wide findings and caveats: TCRbeta diversity rose and clonality fell in both pancreatitis groups versus controls. Alcohol-related chronic pancreatitis was not included in this study. Vbeta-Jbeta usage, including TRBV10, TRBV19, TRBV23 and TRBV5, differed by pancreatitis type.

The sample holds a few counts of this clone. Its antigen is currently unknown. The pancreas tissue came from patients undergoing total pancreatectomy with islet autotransplantation. No T cell sorting was done; genomic DNA came straight from bulk pancreas tissue. The length of the CDR3 is 16 residues. V was trimmed by 0 bases and J by 1 base, leaving 12 bases between them. Germline assignment: CDR1 SGHKS and CDR2 YYEKEE (reference sequence). Assay used: immunoSEQ multiplex PCR; TCRdb lists only in-frame clones, some missing. This sample carries over 12,000 clones, less than 85% of them seen once, and the ten largest clones take 13% to 15%.

The sequencing input was pancreas tissue with hereditary chronic pancreatitis. The sequence derives from a human donor with chronic pancreatitis. V is TRBV5-5 and J is TRBJ2-3; a possible D gene is TRBD1 (5 bases). The CDR3 DNA follows: TGTGCCAGCAGCTTGGGGCAGGGAAGCGGCACAGATACGCAGTATTTT. This translates into CASSLGQGSGTDTQYF.